The clone carrying this T cell receptor beta chain was seen a few times. RNA was extracted and reverse transcribed into cDNA as the sequencing template. Method: immunoSEQ multiplex PCR; TCRdb's copy keeps in-frame clones and lacks some. Among about 92,000 clones listed, roughly 40% were seen once. This sample is part of a study of CD8+ T cells in alopecia areata. The CDR3 is made up of 14 amino acids. Germline lookup yields CDR1 LNHDA and CDR2 SQIVND (reference sequence). J lost 4 bases, V lost 6 bases, and 8 bases had no gene match. Treatment here: oral pan-JAK inhibitor, 5-10 mg twice daily. Those with alopecia areata gave lesional scalp punch biopsies and peripheral blood.

The specimen comprised CD8+ T cells sorted from blood, sampled at week 24, from a patient treated with tofacitinib. This TCR was recovered from a human donor with alopecia areata. The chain joins TRBV19 to TRBJ1-1; 7 positions agree with TRBD1. CDR3 sequence: CASSQTGLGTEAFF. The CDR3 DNA reads as TGTGCCAGTAGCCAGACAGGGTTGGGCACTGAAGCTTTCTTT.